The 2 T cell receptor beta chains in this list originate from one sample, sequenced in a study of T cell repertoires in cytomegalovirus infection. The antigens of these receptors remain unknown. TCRdb processed the reads anew with MiXCR; each CDR3 protein has one entry. There are roughly 990,000 distinct CDR3 sequences in the sample; roughly 30% occur only once, and around an eighth lies in the top ten. The sequencing here drew on cultured CD8+ T cells from PBMCs, taken from culture after CMV antigen stimulation. The source of these receptors is a human donor in good health (CMV status not recorded). Some clones in this sample may be carry-over from other donors' samples.

In this sample, this clonotype turned up a few times. The gene calls are TRBV4-1 and TRBJ2-1; D may match TRBD1 or TRBD2 (6 bases each). From germline, CDR1 is MGHRA and CDR2 YSYEKL. CDR3 length equals 16 residues. V was pared by 4 bases and J by 8 bases, with 21 bases between. The CDR3 region is CASSPFGGGRGDEQFF. Written as DNA, the CDR3 is TGCGCCAGCAGCCCCTTTGGTGGGGGCCGCGGGGATGAGCAGTTCTTC.

This clonotype has just a few counts. This rearrangement joins TRBV28 to TRBJ2-6; TRBD1 aligns across 7 bases. This CDR3 region has 16 residues. Germline trimming cut 6 bases from V and 2 bases from J; bases unmatched to any gene: 7. The V gene's germline CDR1 is MDHEN and CDR2 SYDVKM. The CDR3 protein is CASRRGPLAGANVLTF. The CDR3 nucleotides read TGTGCCAGCAGGAGGGGGCCATTAGCTGGGGCCAACGTCCTGACTTTC. Supplemented by reference TRBV28 and TRBJ2-6, the full variable domain reads DVKVTQSSRYLVKRTGEKVFLECVQDMDHENMFWYRQDPGLGLRLIYFSYDVKMKEKGDIPEGYSVSREKKERFSLILESASTNQTSMYLCASRRGPLAGANVLTFGAGSRLTVL.